The clone carrying this TCR beta chain was detected ten times or more. PBMCs numbering 2 million and stored at -80 C yielded the unsorted libraries. Per the germline V gene, CDR1 is DFQATT and CDR2 is SNEGSKA (reference sequence). V lost 3 bases and J lost 5; bases outside the gene matches: 7. This CDR3 is built from 14 residues. These data originate in a study of neurological immune-mediated disorders. MiXCR, applied by TCRdb to the 5' RACE reads, yields one record per CDR3 protein. The data hold about 58,000 distinct CDR3 sequences, with 2% to 2.5% observed a single time. The chain employs TRBV20-1 and TRBJ2-5; 9 nucleotides line up with TRBD2. The receptor's source is a man aged 50 to 59 with multiple sclerosis. Sequencing was carried out using PBMCs. The CDR3 here is CSARSGGGAETQYF. The CDR3 DNA is TGCAGTGCTAGGTCTGGCGGGGGGGCTGAGACCCAGTACTTC.